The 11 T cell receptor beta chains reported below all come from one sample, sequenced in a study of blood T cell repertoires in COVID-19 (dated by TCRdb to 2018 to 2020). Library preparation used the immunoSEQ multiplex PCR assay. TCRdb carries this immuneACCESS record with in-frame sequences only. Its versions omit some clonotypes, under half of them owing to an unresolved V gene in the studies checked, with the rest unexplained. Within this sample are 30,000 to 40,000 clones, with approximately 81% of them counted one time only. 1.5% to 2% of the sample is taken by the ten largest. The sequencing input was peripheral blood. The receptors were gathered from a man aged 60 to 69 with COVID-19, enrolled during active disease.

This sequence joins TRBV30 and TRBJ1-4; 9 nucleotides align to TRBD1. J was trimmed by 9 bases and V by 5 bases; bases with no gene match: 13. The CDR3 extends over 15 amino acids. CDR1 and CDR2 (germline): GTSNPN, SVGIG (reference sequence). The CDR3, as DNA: TGTGCCTGGGGGACTGCTACAGGGGGCGAGCAAAAACTGTTTTTT. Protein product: CAWGTATGGEQKLFF.

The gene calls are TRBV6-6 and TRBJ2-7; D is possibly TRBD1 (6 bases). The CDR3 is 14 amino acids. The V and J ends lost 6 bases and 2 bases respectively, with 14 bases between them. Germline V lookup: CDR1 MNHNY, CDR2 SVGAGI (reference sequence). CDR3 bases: TGTGCCAGCAGCAAAAGGCAGGGGCCCTACGAGCAGTACTTC. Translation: CASSKRQGPYEQYF.

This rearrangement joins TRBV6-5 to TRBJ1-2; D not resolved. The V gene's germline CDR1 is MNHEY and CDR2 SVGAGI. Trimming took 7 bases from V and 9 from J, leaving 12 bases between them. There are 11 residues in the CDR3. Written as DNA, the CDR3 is TGTGCCAGCATCAATCTTGGGCGCTACACCTTC. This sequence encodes CASINLGRYTF.

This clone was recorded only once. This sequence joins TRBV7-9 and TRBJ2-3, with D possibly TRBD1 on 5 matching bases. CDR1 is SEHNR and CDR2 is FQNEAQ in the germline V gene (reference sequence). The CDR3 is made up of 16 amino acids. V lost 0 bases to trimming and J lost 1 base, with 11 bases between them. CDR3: CASSLADTAGTDTQYF. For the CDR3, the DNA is TGTGCCAGCAGCTTAGCGGACACGGCTGGCACAGATACGCAGTATTTT.

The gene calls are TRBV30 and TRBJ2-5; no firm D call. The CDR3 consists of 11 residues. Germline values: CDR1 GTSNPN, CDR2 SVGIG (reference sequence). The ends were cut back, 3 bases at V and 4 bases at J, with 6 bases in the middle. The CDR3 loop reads CAWSARETQYF. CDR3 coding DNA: TGTGCCTGGAGCGCCAGAGAGACCCAGTACTTC.

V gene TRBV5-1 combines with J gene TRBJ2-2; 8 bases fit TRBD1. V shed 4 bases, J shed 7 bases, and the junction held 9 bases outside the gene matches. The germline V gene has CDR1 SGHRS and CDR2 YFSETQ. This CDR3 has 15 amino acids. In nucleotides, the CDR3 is TGCGCCAGCAGCCCCGTGGCAGGGGGCGGCGGGGAGCTGTTTTTT. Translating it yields CASSPVAGGGGELFF. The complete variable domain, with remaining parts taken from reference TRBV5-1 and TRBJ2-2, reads KAGVTQTPRYLIKTRGQQVTLSCSPISGHRSVSWYQQTPGQGLQFLFEYFSETQRNKGNFPGRFSGRQFSNSRSEMNVSTLELGDSALYLCASSPVAGGGGELFFGEGSRLTVL.

CDR3 coding DNA: TGTGCCAGCAATAGGGGCTACACTGAAGCTTTCTTT. It translates to CASNRGYTEAFF. The rearrangement joins TRBV12-3 or TRBV12-4 to TRBJ1-1, with a weak D call TRBD1 (5 bases). The germline V and J ends were trimmed by 7 bases and 3 bases, with 9 bases remaining between them. The CDR3 sequence is 12 residues long.

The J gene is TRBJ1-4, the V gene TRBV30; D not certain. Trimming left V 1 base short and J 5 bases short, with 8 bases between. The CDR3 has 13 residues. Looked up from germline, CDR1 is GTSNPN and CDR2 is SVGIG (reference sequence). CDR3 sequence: CAWSGGGNEKLFF. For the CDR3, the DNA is TGTGCCTGGAGTGGTGGCGGGAATGAAAAACTGTTTTTT.

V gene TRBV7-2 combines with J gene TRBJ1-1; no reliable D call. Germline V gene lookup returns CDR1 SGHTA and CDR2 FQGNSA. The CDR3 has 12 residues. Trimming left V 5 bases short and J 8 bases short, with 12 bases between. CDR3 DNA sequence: TGTGCCAGCAGCCCGCTTGAGGGAGAAGCTTTCTTT. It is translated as CASSPLEGEAFF.

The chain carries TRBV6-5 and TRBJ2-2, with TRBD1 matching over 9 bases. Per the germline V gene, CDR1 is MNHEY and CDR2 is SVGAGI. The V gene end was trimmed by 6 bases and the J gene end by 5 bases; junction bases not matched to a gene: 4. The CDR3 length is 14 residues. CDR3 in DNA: TGTGCCAGCAGGAAACAGGGGGCGACCGGGGAGCTGTTTTTT. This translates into CASRKQGATGELFF.

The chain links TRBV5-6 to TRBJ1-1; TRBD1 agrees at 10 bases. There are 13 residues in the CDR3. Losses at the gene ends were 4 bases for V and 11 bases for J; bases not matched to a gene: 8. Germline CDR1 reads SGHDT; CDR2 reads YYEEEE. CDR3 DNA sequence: TGTGCCAGCAGCGCAAGACAGGGGGCGGTGGCTTTCTTT. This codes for CASSARQGAVAFF.